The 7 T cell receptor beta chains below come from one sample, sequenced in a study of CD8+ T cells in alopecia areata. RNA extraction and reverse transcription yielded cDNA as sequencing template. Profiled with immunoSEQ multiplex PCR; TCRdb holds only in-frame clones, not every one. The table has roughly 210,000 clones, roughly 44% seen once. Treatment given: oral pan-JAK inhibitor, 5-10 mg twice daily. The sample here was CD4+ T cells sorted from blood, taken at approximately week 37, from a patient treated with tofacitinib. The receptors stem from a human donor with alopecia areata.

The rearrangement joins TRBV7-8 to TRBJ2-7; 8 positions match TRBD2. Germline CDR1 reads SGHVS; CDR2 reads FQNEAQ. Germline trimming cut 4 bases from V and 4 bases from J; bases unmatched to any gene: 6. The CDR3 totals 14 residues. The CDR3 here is CASSSPGGRYEQYF. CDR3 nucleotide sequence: TGTGCCAGCAGCTCCCCCGGCGGGAGGTACGAGCAGTACTTC.

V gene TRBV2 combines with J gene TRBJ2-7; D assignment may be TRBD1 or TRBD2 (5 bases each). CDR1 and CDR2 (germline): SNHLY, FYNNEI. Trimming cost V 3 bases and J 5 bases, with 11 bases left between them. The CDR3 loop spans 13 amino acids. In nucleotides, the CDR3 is TGTGCCAGCAGTGAGGGACCGTGGGACGAGCAGTACTTC. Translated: CASSEGPWDEQYF.

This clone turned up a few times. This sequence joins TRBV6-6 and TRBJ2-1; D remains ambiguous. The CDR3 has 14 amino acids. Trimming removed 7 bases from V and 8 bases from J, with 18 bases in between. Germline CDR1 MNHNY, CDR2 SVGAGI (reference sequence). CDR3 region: CASTKAYPVHEQFF. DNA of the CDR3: TGTGCCAGCACCAAAGCATATCCGGTCCATGAGCAGTTCTTC.

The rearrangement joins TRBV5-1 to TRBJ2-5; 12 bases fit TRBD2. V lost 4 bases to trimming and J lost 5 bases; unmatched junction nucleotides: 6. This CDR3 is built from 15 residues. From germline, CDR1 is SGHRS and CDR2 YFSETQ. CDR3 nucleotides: TGCGCCAGCAGCGTGACTAGCGGGAGTCGGGAGACCCAGTACTTC. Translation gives CASSVTSGSRETQYF. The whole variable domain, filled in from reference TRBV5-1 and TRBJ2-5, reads KAGVTQTPRYLIKTRGQQVTLSCSPISGHRSVSWYQQTPGQGLQFLFEYFSETQRNKGNFPGRFSGRQFSNSRSEMNVSTLELGDSALYLCASSVTSGSRETQYFGPGTRLLVL.

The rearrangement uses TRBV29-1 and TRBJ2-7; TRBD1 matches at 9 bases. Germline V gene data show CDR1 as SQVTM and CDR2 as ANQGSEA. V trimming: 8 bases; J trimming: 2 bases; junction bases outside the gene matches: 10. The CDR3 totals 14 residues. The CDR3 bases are TGCAGCTTCTTGCGGGACAGGGTAACCTACGAGCAGTACTTC. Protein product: CSFLRDRVTYEQYF.

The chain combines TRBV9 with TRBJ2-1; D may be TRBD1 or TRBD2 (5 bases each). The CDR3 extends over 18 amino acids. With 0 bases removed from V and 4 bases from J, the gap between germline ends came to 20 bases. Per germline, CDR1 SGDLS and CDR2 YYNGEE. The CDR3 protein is CASSVGLPGRQAYNEQFF. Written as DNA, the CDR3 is TGTGCCAGCAGCGTAGGACTCCCGGGACGACAAGCGTACAATGAGCAGTTCTTC.

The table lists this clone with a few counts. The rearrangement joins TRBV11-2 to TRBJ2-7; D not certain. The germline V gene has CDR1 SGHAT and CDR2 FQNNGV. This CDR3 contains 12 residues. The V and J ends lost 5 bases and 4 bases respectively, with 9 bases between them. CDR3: CASSRGRYEQYF. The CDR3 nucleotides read TGTGCCAGCAGCCGCGGCAGGTACGAGCAGTACTTC.